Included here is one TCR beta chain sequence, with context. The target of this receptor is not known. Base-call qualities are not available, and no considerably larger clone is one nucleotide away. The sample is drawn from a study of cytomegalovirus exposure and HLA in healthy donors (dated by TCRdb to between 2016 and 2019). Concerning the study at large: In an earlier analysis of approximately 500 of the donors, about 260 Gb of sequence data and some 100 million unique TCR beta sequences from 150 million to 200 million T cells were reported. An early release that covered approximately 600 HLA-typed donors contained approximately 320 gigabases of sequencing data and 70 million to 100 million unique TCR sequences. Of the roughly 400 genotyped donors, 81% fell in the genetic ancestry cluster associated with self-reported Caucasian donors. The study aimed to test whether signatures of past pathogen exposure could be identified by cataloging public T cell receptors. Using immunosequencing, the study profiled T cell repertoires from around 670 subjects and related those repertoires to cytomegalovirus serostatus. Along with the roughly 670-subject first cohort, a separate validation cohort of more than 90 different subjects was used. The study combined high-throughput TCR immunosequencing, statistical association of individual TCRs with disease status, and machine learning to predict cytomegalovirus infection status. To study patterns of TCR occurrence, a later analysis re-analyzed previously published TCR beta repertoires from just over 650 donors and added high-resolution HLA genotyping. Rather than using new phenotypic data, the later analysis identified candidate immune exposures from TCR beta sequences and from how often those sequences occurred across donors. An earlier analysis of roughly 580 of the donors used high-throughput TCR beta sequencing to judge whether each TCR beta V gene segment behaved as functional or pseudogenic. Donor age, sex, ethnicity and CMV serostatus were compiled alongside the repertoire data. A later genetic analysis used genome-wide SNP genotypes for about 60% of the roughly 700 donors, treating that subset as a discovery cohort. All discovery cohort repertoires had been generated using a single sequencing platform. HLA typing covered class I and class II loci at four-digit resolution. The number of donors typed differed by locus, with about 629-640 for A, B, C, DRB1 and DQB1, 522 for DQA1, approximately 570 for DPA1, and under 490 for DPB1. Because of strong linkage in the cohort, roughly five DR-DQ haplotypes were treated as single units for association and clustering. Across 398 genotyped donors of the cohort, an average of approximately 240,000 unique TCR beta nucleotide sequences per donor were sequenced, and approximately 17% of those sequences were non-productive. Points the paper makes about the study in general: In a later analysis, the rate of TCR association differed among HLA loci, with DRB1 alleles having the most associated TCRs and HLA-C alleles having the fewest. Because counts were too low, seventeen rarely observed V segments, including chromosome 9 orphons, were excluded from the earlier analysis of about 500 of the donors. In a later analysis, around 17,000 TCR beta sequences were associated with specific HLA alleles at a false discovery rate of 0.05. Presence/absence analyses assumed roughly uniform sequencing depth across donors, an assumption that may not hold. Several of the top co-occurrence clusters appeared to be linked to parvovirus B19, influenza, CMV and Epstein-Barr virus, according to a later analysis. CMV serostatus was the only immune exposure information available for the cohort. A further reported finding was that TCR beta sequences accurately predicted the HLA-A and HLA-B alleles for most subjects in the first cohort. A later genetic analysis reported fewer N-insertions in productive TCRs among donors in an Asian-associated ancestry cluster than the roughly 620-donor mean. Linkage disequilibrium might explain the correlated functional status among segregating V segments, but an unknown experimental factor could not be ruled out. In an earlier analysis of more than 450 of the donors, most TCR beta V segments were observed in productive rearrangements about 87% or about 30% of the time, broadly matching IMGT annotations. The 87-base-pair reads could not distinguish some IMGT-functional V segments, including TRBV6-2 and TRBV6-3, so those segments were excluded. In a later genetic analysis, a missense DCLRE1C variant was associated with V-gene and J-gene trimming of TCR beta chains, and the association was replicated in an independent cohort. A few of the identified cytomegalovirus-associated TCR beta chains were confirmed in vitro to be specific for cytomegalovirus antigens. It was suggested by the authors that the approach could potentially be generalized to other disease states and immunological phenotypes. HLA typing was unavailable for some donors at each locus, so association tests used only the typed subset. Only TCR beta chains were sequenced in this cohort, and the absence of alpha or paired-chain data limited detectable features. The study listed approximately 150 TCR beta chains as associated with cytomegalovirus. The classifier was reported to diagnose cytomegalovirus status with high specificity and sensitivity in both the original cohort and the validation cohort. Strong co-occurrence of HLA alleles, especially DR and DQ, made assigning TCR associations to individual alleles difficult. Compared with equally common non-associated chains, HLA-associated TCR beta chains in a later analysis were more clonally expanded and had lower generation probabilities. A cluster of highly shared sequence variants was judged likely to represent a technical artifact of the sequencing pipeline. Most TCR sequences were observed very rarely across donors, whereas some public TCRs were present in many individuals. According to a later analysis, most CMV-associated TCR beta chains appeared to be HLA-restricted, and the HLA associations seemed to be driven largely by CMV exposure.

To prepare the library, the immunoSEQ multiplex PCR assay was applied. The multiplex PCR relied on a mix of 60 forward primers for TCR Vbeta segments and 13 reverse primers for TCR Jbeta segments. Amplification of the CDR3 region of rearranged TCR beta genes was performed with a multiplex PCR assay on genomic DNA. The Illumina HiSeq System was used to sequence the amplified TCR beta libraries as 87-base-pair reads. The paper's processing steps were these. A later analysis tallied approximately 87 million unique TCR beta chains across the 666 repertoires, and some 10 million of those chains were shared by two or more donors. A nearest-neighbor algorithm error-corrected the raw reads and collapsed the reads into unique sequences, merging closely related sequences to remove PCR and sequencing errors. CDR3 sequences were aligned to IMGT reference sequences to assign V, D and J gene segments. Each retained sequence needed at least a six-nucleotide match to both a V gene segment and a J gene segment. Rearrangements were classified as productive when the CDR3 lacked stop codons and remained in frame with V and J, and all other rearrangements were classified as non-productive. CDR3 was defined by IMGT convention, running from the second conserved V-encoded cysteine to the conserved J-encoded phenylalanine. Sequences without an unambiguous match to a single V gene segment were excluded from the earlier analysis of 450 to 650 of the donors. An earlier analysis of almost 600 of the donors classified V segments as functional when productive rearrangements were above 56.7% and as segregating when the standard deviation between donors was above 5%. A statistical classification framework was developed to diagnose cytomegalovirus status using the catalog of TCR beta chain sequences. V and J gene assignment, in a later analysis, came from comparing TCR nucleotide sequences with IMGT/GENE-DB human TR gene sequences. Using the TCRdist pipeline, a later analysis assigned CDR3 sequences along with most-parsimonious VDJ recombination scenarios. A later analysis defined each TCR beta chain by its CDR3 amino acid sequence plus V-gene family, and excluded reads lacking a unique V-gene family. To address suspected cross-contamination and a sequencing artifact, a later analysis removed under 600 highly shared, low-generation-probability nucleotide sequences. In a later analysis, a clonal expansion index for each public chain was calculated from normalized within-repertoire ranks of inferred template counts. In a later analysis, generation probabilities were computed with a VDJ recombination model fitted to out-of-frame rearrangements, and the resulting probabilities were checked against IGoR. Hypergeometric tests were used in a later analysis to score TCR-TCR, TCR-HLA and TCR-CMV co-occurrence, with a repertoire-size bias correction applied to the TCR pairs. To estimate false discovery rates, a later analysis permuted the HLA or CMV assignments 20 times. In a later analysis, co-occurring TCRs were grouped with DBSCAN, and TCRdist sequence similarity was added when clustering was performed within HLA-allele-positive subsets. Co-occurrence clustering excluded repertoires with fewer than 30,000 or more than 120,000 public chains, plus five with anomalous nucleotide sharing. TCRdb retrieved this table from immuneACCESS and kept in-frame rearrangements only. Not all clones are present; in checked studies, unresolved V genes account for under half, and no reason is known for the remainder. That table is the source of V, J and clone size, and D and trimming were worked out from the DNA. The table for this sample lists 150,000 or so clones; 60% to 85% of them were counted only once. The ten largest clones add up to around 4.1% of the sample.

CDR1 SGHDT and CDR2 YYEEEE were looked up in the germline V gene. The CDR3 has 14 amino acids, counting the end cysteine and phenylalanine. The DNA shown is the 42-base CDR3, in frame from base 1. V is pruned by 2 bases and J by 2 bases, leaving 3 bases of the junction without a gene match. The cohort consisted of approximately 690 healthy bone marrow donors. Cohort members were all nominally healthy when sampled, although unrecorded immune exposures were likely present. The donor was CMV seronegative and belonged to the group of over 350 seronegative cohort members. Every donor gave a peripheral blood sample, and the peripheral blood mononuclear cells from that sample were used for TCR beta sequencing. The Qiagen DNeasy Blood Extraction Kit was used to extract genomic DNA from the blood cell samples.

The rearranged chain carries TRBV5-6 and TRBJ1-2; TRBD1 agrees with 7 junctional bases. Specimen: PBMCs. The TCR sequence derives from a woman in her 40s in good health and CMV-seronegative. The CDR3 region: CASSFGQANYGYTF. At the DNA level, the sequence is TGTGCCAGCAGCTTCGGACAGGCAAACTATGGCTACACCTTC.